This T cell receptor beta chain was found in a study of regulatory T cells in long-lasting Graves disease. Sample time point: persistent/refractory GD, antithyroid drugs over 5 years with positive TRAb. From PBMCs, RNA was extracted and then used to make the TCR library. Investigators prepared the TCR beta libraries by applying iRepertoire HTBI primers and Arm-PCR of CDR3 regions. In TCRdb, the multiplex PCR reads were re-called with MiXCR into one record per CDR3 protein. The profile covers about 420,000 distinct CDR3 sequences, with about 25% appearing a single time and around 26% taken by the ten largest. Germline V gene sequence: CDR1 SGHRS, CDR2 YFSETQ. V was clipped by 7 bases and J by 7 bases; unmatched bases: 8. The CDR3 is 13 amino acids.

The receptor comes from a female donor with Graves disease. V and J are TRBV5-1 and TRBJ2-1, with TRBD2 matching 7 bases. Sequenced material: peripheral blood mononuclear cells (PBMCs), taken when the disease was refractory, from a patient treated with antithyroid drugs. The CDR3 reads CASRGTTGNEQFF. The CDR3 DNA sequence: TGCGCCAGCCGAGGGACTACTGGTAATGAGCAGTTCTTC.